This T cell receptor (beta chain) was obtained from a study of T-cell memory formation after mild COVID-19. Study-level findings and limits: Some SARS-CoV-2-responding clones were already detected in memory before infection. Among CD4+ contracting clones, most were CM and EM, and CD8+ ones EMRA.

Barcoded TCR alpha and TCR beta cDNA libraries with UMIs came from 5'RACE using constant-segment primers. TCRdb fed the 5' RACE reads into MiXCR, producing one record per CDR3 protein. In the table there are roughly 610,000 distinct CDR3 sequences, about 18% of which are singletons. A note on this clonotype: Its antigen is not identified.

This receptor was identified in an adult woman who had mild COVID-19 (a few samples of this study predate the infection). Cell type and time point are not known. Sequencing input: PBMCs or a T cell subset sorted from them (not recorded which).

CDR3 sequence: CASSQGGDRLWDEQYF. The CDR3 DNA reads as TGTGCCAGCAGCCAGGGGGGGGACAGGCTTTGGGACGAGCAGTACTTC. The V and J genes are TRBV4-2 and TRBJ2-7, with a weak D call TRBD1 (8 bases). From germline, CDR1 is LGHNA and CDR2 YNFKEQ. There are 16 residues in the CDR3. Trimming took 3 bases from V and 5 from J, leaving 20 bases between them.